The 21 T cell receptor beta chains presented below share a single source sample, sequenced in a study of blood T cells in healthy people across ages. Using a J-beta primer mix together with a sample-barcoded 5' primer, a second PCR was run for roughly 7 to 11 cycles. TCRdb analysed the 5' RACE reads with MiXCR anew, one entry per CDR3 protein. Of about 1,400,000 distinct CDR3 sequences listed, 55% to 75% are singletons. The sequenced sample was blood. These receptors all stem from a man between 18 and 29 years old in good health.

This clonotype was seen a handful of times. The V call is TRBV28, the J call TRBJ2-7; 8 bases fit TRBD2. Germline V gene sequence: CDR1 MDHEN, CDR2 SYDVKM. V gave up 7 bases and J gave up 1 base; unmatched junction bases: 6. This CDR3 comprises 14 residues. CDR3 sequence: CASTPSGGSYEQYF. Written as DNA, the CDR3 is TGTGCCAGCACCCCTTCGGGGGGGTCCTACGAGCAGTACTTC.

The V call is TRBV20-1, the J call TRBJ1-2; 8 bases fit TRBD1. The CDR3 runs to 14 residues. Germline trimming cut 5 bases from V and 3 bases from J; bases unmatched to any gene: 8. In germline, CDR1 is DFQATT, CDR2 SNEGSKA (reference sequence). This CDR3 reads CSAQQGALYYGYTF. The CDR3 nucleotides read TGCAGTGCTCAGCAGGGGGCTCTTTACTATGGCTACACCTTC.

This chain uses TRBV4-2 with TRBJ1-4; 7 positions agree with TRBD1. Losses at the gene ends were 1 base for V and 11 bases for J; bases not matched to a gene: 10. CDR3 length equals 15 residues. CDR1 LGHNA and CDR2 YNFKEQ come from the germline V gene. The CDR3 reads CASSQGHLQGRKLFF. Here the CDR3 DNA reads TGTGCCAGCAGCCAAGGACACCTACAGGGGAGGAAACTGTTTTTT.

The V gene is TRBV6-1, the J gene TRBJ2-7, with 12 bases matching TRBD1. The CDR3 is 15 amino acids. The germline CDR1 and CDR2 sequences are MNHNS and SASEGT. The V segment lost 6 bases and the J segment 4 bases; nucleotides outside the gene matches: 7. CDR3 region: CASSWTGQGAYEQYF. The DNA of the CDR3 is TGTGCCAGCAGCTGGACGGGACAGGGGGCTTACGAGCAGTACTTC.

This sequence joins TRBV4-2 and TRBJ1-5; D uncertain. The CDR3 is 20 residues long. Trimming pared 1 base from V and 3 bases from J, leaving 25 bases between. Germline V lookup: CDR1 LGHNA, CDR2 YNFKEQ. The CDR3 sequence: CASSQGSDGVVGSFNQPQHF. The CDR3 coding sequence is TGTGCCAGCAGCCAAGGGTCCGATGGAGTAGTCGGCAGCTTCAATCAGCCCCAGCATTTT.

In regard to this clonotype: One end of the junction fails to match germline, which may point to a read error. This chain connects TRBV5-1 to TRBJ1-2; D gene ambiguous. The CDR3 runs to 13 residues. Germline loops: CDR1 SGHRS, CDR2 YFSETQ. The CDR3 is CASRLDGGYGYTF. The CDR3 bases are TGCGCCAGCAGGTTGGACGGAGGCTATGGCTACACCTTC.

This clonotype was detected a few times. The chain combines TRBV27 with TRBJ2-1; TRBD1 is a possible D gene (6 bases). CDR1 and CDR2 from the germline V gene are MNHEY and SMNVEV (reference sequence). The CDR3 has 15 amino acids. The V end lost 6 bases, the J end lost 0 bases, and 12 bases lay between the germline ends. The CDR3, as DNA: TGTGCCAGCAGCTGGACAGACGTCTCCTACAATGAGCAGTTCTTC. It yields the protein CASSWTDVSYNEQFF.

The gene calls are TRBV6-5 and TRBJ1-1; possibly TRBD1 for D (5 bases). The germline V gene has CDR1 MNHEY and CDR2 SVGAGI. The CDR3 has 14 residues. V was shortened by 7 bases and J by 4 bases, with 16 bases between the two germline ends. CDR3 in amino acids: CASIPRPGLTEAFF. The CDR3 nucleotides are TGTGCCAGCATTCCACGGCCAGGGCTCACTGAAGCTTTCTTT.

The chain joins TRBV3-1 to TRBJ2-3, with D possibly being TRBD2 (6 bases). This CDR3 is built from 14 residues. Germline lookup yields CDR1 LGHDT and CDR2 YNNKEL (reference sequence). The V gene lost 0 bases and the J gene lost 5 bases, with 9 bases spanning the gap. As DNA, the CDR3 is TGTGCCAGCAGCCAAGACGGGAGCTTAGATACGCAGTATTTT. Encoded protein: CASSQDGSLDTQYF.

This chain joins TRBV12-3 or TRBV12-4 and TRBJ2-7; a possible D gene is TRBD1 (6 bases). The CDR3 spans 14 residues. The ends were cut back, 7 bases at V and 5 bases at J, with 18 bases in the middle. The CDR3 loop is CASTLEVGADEQYF. DNA for the CDR3: TGTGCCAGCACCTTAGAAGTGGGGGCCGACGAGCAGTACTTC.

This clonotype was observed many times. V gene TRBV20-1 combines with J gene TRBJ2-7; unclear D gene. Germline CDR1 DFQATT, CDR2 SNEGSKA (reference sequence). This CDR3 is 14 amino acids long. V was clipped by 1 base and J by 3 bases, with 13 bases between them. The CDR3 nucleotides are TGCAGTGCTAGAGGGGATTCCCATTTCTACGAGCAGTACTTC. This encodes CSARGDSHFYEQYF.

This clonotype was detected once. The V and J genes are TRBV20-1 and TRBJ2-1; D is uncertain. The CDR3 has 16 residues. Germline V gene sequence: CDR1 DFQATT, CDR2 SNEGSKA (reference sequence). With 0 bases removed from V and 7 bases from J, the gap between germline ends came to 19 bases. The CDR3 is CSARDLETSTFNEQFF. In DNA, the CDR3 is TGCAGTGCTAGAGATCTCGAAACCTCGACCTTTAATGAGCAGTTCTTC.

The chain carries TRBV5-1 and TRBJ2-5; 8 bases are shared with TRBD2. The V gene end was trimmed by 4 bases and the J gene end by 5 bases; junction bases not matched to a gene: 7. Germline CDR1 and CDR2: SGHRS and YFSETQ. There are 14 residues in the CDR3. The CDR3 DNA reads as TGCGCCAGCAGCCCGGGACTAGTTGCGGAGACCCAGTACTTC. Amino acid sequence: CASSPGLVAETQYF.

V usage is TRBV6-5 and J usage is TRBJ1-4; weak D call: TRBD1 (6 bases). Germline CDR1 MNHEY, CDR2 SVGAGI. V was trimmed by 4 bases and J by 0 bases, leaving 15 bases between them. This CDR3 has 17 amino acids. In DNA, the CDR3 is TGTGCCAGCAGTTCGCTGCGGGGGGCAGCAACTAATGAAAAACTGTTTTTT. It is translated as CASSSLRGAATNEKLFF.

In this sample, this clonotype turned up once. This chain connects TRBV7-9 to TRBJ1-2; no definite D call. V lost 1 base to trimming and J lost 9 bases, with 9 bases between them. The CDR3 length is 12 residues. CDR1 and CDR2 from the germline V gene are SEHNR and FQNEAQ (reference sequence). This CDR3 reads CASSLVVHRYTF. DNA of the CDR3: TGTGCCAGCAGCTTAGTTGTTCATCGCTACACCTTC.

This clonotype came up a few times. The chain uses TRBV7-6 and TRBJ2-7; 7 bases map to TRBD2. Germline V gene data show CDR1 as SGHVS and CDR2 as FNYEAQ. The CDR3 has 16 amino acids. Trimming took 3 bases from V and 0 from J; bases not matched to a gene: 8. CDR3 in DNA: TGTGCCAGCAGCTTCTCGGGAGGCTCCAACTCCTACGAGCAGTACTTC. Translation: CASSFSGGSNSYEQYF.

This clonotype was detected only once. A read error may produce the germline difference seen at one junction end. This rearrangement joins TRBV28 to TRBJ2-3; a weak D match, TRBD1 (8 bases). Germline V gene data show CDR1 as MDHEN and CDR2 as SYDVKM. The CDR3 is 15 amino acids. The CDR3 bases are TGTGCCAGCAGTTTAGGGAGGGGTGGGACAGGTACGCAGTATTTT. As protein: CASSLGRGGTGTQYF.

The chain is built from TRBV28 and TRBJ2-7; D gene ambiguous. V lost 6 bases and J lost 7, with 13 bases in between. The CDR3 runs to 12 residues. Germline-derived CDR1 and CDR2 are MDHEN and SYDVKM. The CDR3 DNA reads as TGTGCCAGCAGCCACTTGGTCGATGAGCAGTACTTC. Residues: CASSHLVDEQYF.

CDR3 sequence reads: CSALRGRLANEQYF. The CDR3 DNA sequence: TGCAGTGCTCTCCGAGGCAGGTTGGCTAACGAGCAGTACTTC. The chain recombines TRBV20-1 with TRBJ2-7; D is unresolved. Trimming pared 5 bases from V and 5 bases from J, leaving 19 bases between. The CDR3 is made up of 14 amino acids. Germline assignment: CDR1 DFQATT and CDR2 SNEGSKA (reference sequence).

This chain connects TRBV20-1 to TRBJ2-5; D remains unclear. The DNA end is more similar to TRBJ2-7, so the J call may be wrong. Germline CDR1 DFQATT, CDR2 SNEGSKA (reference sequence). The CDR3 extends over 12 amino acids. The CDR3 sequence is CSASPWGGEQYF. The CDR3 region has the DNA TGCAGTGCTTCCCCGTGGGGTGGCGAGCAGTACTTC.

This chain links TRBV4-1 with TRBJ2-1; D gene uncertain. Trimming took off 4 bases at V and 0 bases at J, with 22 bases between the two ends. The CDR3 is 19 amino acids. Per the germline V gene, CDR1 is MGHRA and CDR2 is YSYEKL. In DNA, the CDR3 is TGCGCCAGCAGCCCCCGGTCCTTGGGCCTAATTCTCTCCTACAATGAGCAGTTCTTC. Its protein is CASSPRSLGLILSYNEQFF.